This TCR beta chain derives from a study of cytomegalovirus exposure and HLA in healthy donors. The junction had 10 bases not matched to a gene; V was cut back by 3 bases and J by 0 bases. CDR3 length equals 19 residues. The germline V gene has CDR1 KGHSH and CDR2 LQKENI. A multiplex PCR was run with 60 Vbeta primers and 13 Jbeta primers. Clones were read by immunoSEQ multiplex PCR, and TCRdb kept only the in-frame ones, dropping some. The sample shows 150,000 to 200,000 clones, 75% to 90% of them seen only once. J is TRBJ2-6 and V is TRBV18, with 8 bases that match TRBD1. The sequence was collected from a man aged 18 to 30 in good health and CMV-seropositive. The sequenced sample was PBMCs. The CDR3 DNA follows: TGTGCCAGCTCACCTGTTGCGACAGGGGCCACCTCTGGGGCCAACGTCCTGACTTTC. Translated: CASSPVATGATSGANVLTF.